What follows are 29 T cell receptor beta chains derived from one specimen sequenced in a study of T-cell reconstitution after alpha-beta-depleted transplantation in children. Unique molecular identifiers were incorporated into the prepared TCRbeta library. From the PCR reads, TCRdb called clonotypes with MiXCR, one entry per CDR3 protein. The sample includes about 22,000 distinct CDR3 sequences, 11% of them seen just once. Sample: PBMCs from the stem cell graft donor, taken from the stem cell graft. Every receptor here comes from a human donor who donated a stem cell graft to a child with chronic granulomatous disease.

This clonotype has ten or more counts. CDR3 loop: CASSLVGVLSSYNEQFF. The CDR3 DNA follows: TGCGCCAGCAGCTTGGTTGGGGTTTTGAGCTCCTACAATGAGCAGTTCTTC. This sequence joins TRBV5-1 and TRBJ2-1; no firm D call. The CDR3 contains 17 residues. The V end was cut by 0 bases, the J end by 0 bases, with 13 bases between. Germline lookup yields CDR1 SGHRS and CDR2 YFSETQ.

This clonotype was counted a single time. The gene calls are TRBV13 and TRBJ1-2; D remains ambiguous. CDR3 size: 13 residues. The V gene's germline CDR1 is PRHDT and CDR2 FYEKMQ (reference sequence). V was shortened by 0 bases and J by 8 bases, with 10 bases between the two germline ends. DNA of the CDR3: TGTGCCAGCAGCTTAGGGGAGGTAACAGGCTACACCTTC. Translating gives CASSLGEVTGYTF.

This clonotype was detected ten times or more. In DNA, the CDR3 is TGTGCCAGCAGTTTAACAGGGAACACTGAAGCTTTCTTT. It translates to CASSLTGNTEAFF. The rearrangement uses TRBV7-9 and TRBJ1-1; a weak D match, TRBD1 (5 bases). This CDR3 region has 13 residues. Trimming removed 6 bases from V and 1 base from J, with 9 bases in between. Germline-derived CDR1 and CDR2 are SEHNR and FQNEAQ (reference sequence).

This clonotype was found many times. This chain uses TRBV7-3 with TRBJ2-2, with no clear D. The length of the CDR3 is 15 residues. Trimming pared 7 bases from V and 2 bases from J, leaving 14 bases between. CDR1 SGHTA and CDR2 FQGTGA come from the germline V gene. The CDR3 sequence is CASTPGRVNTGELFF. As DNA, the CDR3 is TGTGCCAGCACCCCCGGACGGGTAAACACCGGGGAGCTGTTTTTT.

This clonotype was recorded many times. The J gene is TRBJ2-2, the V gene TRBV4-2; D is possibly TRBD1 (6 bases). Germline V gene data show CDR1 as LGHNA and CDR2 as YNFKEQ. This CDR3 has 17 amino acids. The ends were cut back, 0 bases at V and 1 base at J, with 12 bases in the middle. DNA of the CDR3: TGTGCCAGCAGCCAAGATTCCGGGACAAGGAACACCGGGGAGCTGTTTTTT. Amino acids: CASSQDSGTRNTGELFF.

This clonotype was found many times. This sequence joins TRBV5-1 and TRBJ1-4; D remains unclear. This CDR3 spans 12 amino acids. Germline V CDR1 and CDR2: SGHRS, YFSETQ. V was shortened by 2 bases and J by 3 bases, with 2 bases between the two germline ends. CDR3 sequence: CASSFPNEKLFF. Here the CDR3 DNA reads TGCGCCAGCAGCTTTCCTAATGAAAAACTGTTTTTT.

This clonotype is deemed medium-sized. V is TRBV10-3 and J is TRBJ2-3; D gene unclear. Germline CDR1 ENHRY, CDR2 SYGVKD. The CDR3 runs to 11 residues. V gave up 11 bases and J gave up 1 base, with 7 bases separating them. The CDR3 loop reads CAASGTDTQYF. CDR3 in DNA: TGTGCCGCCAGCGGCACAGATACGCAGTATTTT.

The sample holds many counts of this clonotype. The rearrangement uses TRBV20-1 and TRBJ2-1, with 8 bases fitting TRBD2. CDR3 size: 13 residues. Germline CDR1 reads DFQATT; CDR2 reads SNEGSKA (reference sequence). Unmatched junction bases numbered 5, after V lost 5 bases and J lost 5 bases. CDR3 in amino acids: CSAALAGDNEQFF. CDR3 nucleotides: TGCAGTGCTGCCCTAGCGGGCGACAATGAGCAGTTCTTC.

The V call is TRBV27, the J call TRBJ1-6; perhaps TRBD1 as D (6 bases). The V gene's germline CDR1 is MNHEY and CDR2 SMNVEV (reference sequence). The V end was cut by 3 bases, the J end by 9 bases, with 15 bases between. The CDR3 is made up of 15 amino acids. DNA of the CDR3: TGTGCCAGCAGTTTTCTTTTGGACAGCCCTTCACCCCTCCACTTT. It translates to CASSFLLDSPSPLHF.

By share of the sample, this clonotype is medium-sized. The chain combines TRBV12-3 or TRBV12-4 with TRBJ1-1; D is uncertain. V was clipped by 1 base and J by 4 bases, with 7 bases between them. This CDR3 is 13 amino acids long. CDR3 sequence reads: CASSLGPGTEAFF. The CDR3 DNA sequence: TGTGCCAGCAGTTTAGGGCCCGGCACTGAAGCTTTCTTT.

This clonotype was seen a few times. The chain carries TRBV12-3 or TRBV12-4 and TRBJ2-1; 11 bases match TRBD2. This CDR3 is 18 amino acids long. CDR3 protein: CTLSLARVAGGFYNEQFF. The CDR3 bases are TGTACCCTCAGTTTGGCCCGAGTAGCGGGAGGGTTCTACAATGAGCAGTTCTTC.

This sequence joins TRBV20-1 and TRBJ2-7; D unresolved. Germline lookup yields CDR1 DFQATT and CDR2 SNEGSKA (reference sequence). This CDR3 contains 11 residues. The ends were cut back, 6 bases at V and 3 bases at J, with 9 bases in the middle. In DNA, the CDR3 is TGCAGTGCAGTATGGGACTACGAGCAGTACTTC. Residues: CSAVWDYEQYF.

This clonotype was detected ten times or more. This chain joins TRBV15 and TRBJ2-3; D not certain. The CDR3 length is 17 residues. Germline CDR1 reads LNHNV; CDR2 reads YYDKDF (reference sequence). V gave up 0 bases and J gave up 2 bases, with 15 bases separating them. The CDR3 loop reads CATSRDLLIDPTDTQYF. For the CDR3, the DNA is TGTGCCACCAGCAGAGACCTTCTGATTGACCCCACAGATACGCAGTATTTT.

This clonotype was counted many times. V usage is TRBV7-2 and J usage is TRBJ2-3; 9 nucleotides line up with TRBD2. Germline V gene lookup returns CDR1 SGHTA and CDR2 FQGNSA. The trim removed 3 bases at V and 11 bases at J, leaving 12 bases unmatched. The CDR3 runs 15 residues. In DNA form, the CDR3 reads TGTGCCAGCAGCTTGGTTTCGCGGGGGGGCGAAAAGCAGTATTTT. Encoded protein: CASSLVSRGGEKQYF.

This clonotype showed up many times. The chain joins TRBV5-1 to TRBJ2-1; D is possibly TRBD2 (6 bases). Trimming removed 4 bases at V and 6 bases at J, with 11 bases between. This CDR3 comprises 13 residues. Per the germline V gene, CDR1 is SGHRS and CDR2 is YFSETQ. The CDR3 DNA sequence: TGCGCCAGCAGCCAACTAGCCCCCAATGAGCAGTTCTTC. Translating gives CASSQLAPNEQFF.

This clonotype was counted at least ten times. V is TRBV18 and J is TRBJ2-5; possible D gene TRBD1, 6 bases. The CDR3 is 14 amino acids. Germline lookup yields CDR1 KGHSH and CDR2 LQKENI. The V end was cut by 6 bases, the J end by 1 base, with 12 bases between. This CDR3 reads CASSKGVGQETQYF. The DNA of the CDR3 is TGTGCCAGCTCCAAGGGGGTTGGCCAAGAGACCCAGTACTTC.

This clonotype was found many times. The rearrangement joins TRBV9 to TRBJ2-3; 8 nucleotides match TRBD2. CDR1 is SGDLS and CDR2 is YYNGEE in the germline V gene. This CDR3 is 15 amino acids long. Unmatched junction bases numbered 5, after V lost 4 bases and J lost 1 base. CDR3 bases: TGTGCCAGCAGCCCACCGACTAGCGGCACAGATACGCAGTATTTT. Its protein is CASSPPTSGTDTQYF.

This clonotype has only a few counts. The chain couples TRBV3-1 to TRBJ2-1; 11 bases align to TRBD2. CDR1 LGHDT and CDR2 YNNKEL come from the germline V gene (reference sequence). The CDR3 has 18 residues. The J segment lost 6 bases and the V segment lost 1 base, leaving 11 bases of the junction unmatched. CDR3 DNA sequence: TGTGCCAGCAGCCAAGTACTAGCGGGGGTAAGAAAGCTCAATGAGCAGTTCTTC. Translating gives CASSQVLAGVRKLNEQFF.

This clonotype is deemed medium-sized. The CDR3 spells CASNYQGKSYEQYF. The CDR3 nucleotides read TGTGCCAGCAACTACCAGGGTAAATCCTACGAGCAGTACTTC. This chain joins TRBV6-2 or TRBV6-3 and TRBJ2-7, with D perhaps matching TRBD1 (5 bases). Trimming took 7 bases from V and 1 from J, leaving 14 bases between them. Germline CDR1 is MNHEY and CDR2 is SVGEGT. This CDR3 contains 14 residues.

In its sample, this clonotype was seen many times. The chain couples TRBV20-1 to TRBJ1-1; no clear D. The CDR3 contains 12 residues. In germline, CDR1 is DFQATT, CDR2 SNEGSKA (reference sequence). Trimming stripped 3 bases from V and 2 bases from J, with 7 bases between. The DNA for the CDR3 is TGCAGTGCTAGGTTCATAAACACTGAAGCTTTCTTT. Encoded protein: CSARFINTEAFF.

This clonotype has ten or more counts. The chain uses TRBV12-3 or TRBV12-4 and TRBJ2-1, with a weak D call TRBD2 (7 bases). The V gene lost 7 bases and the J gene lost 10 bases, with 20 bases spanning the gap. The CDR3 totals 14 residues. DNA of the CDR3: TGTGCCAGCACCCTTGCGGGGGACAAGGGAGAGCAGTTCTTC. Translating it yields CASTLAGDKGEQFF.

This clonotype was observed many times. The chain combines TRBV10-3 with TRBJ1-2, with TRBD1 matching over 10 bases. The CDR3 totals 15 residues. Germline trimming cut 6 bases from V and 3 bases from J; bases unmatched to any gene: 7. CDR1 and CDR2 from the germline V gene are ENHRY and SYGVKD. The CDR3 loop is CAIRGRDRGDYGYTF. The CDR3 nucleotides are TGTGCCATCAGGGGCCGGGACAGGGGTGACTATGGCTACACCTTC.

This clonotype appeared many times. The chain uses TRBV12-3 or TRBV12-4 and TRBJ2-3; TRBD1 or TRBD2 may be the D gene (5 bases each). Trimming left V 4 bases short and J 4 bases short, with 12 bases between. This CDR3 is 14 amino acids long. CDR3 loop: CASSSQGAADTQYF. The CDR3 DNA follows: TGTGCCAGCAGTTCGCAGGGAGCCGCAGATACGCAGTATTTT.

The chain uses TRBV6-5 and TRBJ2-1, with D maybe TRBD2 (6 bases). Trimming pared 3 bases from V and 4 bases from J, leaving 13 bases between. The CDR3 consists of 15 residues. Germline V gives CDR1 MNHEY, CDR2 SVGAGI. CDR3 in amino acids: CASSYSPGVYNEQFF. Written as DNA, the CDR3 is TGTGCCAGCAGTTATTCCCCGGGAGTATACAATGAGCAGTTCTTC.

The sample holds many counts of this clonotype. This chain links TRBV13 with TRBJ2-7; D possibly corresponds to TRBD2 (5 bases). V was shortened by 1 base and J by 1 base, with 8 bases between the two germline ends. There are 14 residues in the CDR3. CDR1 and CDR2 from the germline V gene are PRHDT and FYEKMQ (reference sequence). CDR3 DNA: TGTGCCAGCAGCTTAGTCGGGGATTCCTACGAGCAGTACTTC. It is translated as CASSLVGDSYEQYF.

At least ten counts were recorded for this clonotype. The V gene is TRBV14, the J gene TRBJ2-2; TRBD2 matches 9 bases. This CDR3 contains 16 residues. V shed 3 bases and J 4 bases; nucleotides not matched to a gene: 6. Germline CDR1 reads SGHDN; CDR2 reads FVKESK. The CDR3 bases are TGTGCCAGCAGCCAGTCTAGCGGGATCGGCACCGGGGAGCTGTTTTTT. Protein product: CASSQSSGIGTGELFF.

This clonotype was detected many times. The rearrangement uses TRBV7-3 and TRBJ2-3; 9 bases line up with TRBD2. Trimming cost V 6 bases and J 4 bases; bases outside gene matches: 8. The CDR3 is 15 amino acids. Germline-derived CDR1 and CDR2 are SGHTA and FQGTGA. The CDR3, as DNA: TGTGCCAGCAGTCTTGTAGCGGGAGCGGCAGATACGCAGTATTTT. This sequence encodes CASSLVAGAADTQYF.

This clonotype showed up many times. The CDR3: CASSPLTGSNQPQHF. CDR3 DNA sequence: TGTGCCAGCAGTCCCTTGACAGGGTCCAATCAGCCCCAGCATTTT. V usage is TRBV6-5 and J usage is TRBJ1-5; 7 nucleotides line up with TRBD1. Germline V CDR1 and CDR2: MNHEY, SVGAGI. Trimming at V came to 5 bases and at J to 3 bases, leaving 7 bases not matched to a gene. CDR3 length: 15 amino acids.

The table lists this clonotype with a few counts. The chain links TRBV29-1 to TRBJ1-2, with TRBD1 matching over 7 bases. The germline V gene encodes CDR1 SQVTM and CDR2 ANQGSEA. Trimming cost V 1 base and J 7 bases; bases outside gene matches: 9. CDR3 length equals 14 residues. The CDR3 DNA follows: TGCAGCGTTGAAGTTCCAGACAGGGCAACTGGCTACACCTTC. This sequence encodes CSVEVPDRATGYTF.